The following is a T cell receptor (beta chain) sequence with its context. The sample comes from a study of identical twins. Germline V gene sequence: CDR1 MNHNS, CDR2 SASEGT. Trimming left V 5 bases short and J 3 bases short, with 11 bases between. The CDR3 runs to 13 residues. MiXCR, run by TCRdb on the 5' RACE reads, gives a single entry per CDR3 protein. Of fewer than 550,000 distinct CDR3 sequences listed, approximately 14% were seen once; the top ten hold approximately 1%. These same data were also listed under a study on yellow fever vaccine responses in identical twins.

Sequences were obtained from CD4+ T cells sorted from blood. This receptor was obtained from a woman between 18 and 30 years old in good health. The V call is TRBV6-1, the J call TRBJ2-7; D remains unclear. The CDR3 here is CASSKRSNYEQYF. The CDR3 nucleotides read TGTGCCAGCAGTAAACGTTCCAACTACGAGCAGTACTTC.